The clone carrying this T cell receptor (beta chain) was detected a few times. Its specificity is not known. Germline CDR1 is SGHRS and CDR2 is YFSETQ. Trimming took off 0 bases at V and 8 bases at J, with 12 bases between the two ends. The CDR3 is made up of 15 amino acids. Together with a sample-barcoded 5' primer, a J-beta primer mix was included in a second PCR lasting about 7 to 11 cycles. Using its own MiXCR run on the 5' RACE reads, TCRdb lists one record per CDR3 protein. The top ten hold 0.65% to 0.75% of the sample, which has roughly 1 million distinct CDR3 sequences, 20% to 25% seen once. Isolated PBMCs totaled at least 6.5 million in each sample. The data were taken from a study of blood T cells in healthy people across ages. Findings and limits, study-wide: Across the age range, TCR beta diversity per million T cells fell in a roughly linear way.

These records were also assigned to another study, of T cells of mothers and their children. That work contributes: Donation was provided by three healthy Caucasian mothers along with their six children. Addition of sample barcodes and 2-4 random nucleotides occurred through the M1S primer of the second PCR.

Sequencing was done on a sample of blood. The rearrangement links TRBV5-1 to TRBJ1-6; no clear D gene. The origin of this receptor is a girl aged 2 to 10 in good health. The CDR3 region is CASSLETGGHSPLHF. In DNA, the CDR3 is TGCGCCAGCAGCTTGGAGACGGGAGGACATTCACCCCTCCACTTT.